The 8 T cell receptor beta chains in this list originate from one sample, sequenced in a study of blood T cell repertoires in COVID-19. This table comes from immunoSEQ multiplex PCR, and its TCRdb copy is limited to in-frame clones, with some not included. This repertoire shows about 250,000 clones, roughly 91% found once; its top ten account for around 0.86%. Sequencing was done on a sample of peripheral blood. These receptors all stem from a man aged 30 to 45 with COVID-19, enrolled during active disease.

The chain employs TRBV30 and TRBJ1-1; D is unresolved. Trimming cost V 2 bases and J 6 bases, with 10 bases left between them. The CDR3 covers 12 residues. In germline, CDR1 is GTSNPN, CDR2 SVGIG (reference sequence). Written as DNA, the CDR3 is TGTGCCTGGAGTTCATACGGGGCTGAAGCTTTCTTT. Protein: CAWSSYGAEAFF. Drawing the rest from reference TRBV30 and TRBJ1-1, the complete variable domain is SQTIHQWPATLVQPVGSPLSLECTVEGTSNPNLYWYRQAAGRGLQLLFYSVGIGQISSEVPQNLSASRPQDRQFILSSKKLLLSDSGFYLCAWSSYGAEAFFGQGTRLTVV.

In DNA, the CDR3 is TGTGCCAGTAGTATAGTGAAGGAGAGTGAAGCTTTCTTT. Residues: CASSIVKESEAFF. J is TRBJ1-1 and V is TRBV19; D ambiguous. The CDR3 is 13 amino acids. Per the germline V gene, CDR1 is LNHDA and CDR2 is SQIVND (reference sequence). The V and J ends lost 1 base and 7 bases respectively, with 10 bases between them.

The J gene is TRBJ2-6, the V gene TRBV14, with D possibly being TRBD1 (5 bases). V lost 1 base and J 5 bases, leaving 12 bases between the germline ends. Germline CDR1 SGHDN, CDR2 FVKESK. The CDR3 loop spans 16 amino acids. The CDR3: CASSQGPQGWANVLTF. CDR3 sequence (DNA): TGTGCCAGCAGCCAAGGACCCCAGGGCTGGGCCAACGTCCTGACTTTC.

This clone was seen only once. V and J are TRBV6-5 and TRBJ1-2; D not resolved. The CDR3 has 13 amino acids. Deletions cut 0 bases from V and 5 bases from J, with 7 bases between. Germline CDR1 reads MNHEY; CDR2 reads SVGAGI. CDR3 DNA sequence: TGTGCCAGCAGTTACTCTTTCTCGTATGGCTACACCTTC. As protein: CASSYSFSYGYTF.

The chain carries TRBV7-3 and TRBJ2-7; TRBD1 agrees at 10 bases. The germline V gene has CDR1 SGHTA and CDR2 FQGTGA. This CDR3 is built from 15 residues. V gave up 3 bases and J gave up 4 bases; unmatched junction bases: 6. Written as DNA, the CDR3 is TGTGCCAGCAGCTTTGGGACAGGGGTTACTTACGAGCAGTACTTC. It translates to CASSFGTGVTYEQYF.

The chain employs TRBV5-6 and TRBJ1-6, with a tentative D call TRBD1 (5 bases). Deletions cut 7 bases from V and 2 bases from J, with 19 bases between. CDR3 size: 17 residues. Germline CDR1 and CDR2: SGHDT and YYEEEE. The CDR3 sequence is CASQPRGNGAYNSPLHF. In DNA, the CDR3 is TGTGCCAGCCAGCCTCGGGGGAACGGCGCCTATAATTCACCCCTCCACTTT.

This chain connects TRBV14 to TRBJ1-2, with 9 bases identical to TRBD1. Trimming cost V 1 base and J 8 bases; bases outside gene matches: 14. This CDR3 has 17 residues. In germline, CDR1 is SGHDN, CDR2 FVKESK. This CDR3 is CASSQVIGGQGIWGYTF. CDR3 in DNA: TGTGCCAGCAGCCAAGTGATCGGCGGACAGGGGATATGGGGCTACACCTTC.

The rearrangement links TRBV3-1 (or the pseudogene TRBV3-2) to TRBJ2-3; 14 bases fit TRBD2. J was trimmed by 5 bases and V by 5 bases; bases with no gene match: 6. Germline V CDR1 and CDR2: LGHDT, YNNKEL (reference sequence). This CDR3 has 16 residues. The CDR3 sequence: CASSARLAGGRDTQYF. The CDR3 nucleotides read TGTGCCAGCAGCGCCCGACTAGCGGGGGGGCGAGATACGCAGTATTTT.